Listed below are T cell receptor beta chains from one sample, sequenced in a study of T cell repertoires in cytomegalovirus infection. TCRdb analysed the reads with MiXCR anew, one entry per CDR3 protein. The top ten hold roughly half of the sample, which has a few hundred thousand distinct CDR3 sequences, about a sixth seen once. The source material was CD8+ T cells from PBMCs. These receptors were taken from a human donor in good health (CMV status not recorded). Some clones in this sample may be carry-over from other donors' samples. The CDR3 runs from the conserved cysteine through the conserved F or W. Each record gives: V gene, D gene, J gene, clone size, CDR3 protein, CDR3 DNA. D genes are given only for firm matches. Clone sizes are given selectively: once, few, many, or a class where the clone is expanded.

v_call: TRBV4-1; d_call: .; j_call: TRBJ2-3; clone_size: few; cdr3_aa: CASSQEPPGPTDTQYF; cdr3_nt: TGCGCCAGCAGCCAAGAGCCCCCAGGGCCCACAGATACGCAGTATTTT
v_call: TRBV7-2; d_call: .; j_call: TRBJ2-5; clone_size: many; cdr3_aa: CASSDTHKRCFAGRQETQYF; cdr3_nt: TGTGCCAGCAGCGATACCCACAAGAGGTGTTTCGCGGGGCGACAAGAGACCCAGTACTTC
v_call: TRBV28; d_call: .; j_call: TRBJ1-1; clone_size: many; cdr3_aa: CASTPEYGIHTEAFF; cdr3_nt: TGTGCCAGCACCCCAGAGTATGGGATTCATACTGAAGCTTTCTTT
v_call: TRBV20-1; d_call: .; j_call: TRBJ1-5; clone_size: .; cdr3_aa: CSARDWAGDNQPQHF; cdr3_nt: TGCAGTGCTAGAGATTGGGCAGGGGACAATCAGCCCCAGCATTTT
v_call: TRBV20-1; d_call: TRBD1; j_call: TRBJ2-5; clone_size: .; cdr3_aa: CSAGRTGVETQYF; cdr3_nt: TGCAGTGCTGGGCGGACAGGGGTGGAGACCCAGTACTTC
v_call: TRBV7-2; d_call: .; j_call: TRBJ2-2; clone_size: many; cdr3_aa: CASRLDSLGELFF; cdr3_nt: TGTGCCAGCAGGCTTGATTCGCTCGGGGAGCTGTTTTTT
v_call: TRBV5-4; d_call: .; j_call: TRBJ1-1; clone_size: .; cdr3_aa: CASSFREILSTEAFF; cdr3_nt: TGTGCCAGCAGCTTTAGAGAGATTTTGTCCACTGAAGCTTTCTTT
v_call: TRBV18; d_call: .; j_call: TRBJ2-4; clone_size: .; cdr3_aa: CASSPPKGRGPAKNIQYF; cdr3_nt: TGTGCCAGCTCACCACCGAAGGGGAGGGGGCCCGCCAAAAACATTCAGTACTTC
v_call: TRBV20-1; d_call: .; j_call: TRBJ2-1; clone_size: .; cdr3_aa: CSARDSEFF; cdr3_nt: TGCAGTGCTAGAGACTCCGAGTTCTTC
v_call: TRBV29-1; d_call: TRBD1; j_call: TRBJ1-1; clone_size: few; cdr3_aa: CSVEGQGVENTEAFF; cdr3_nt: TGCAGCGTGGAGGGACAGGGGGTGGAGAACACTGAAGCTTTCTTT
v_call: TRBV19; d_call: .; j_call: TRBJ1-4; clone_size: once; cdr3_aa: CASSIRERNEKLFF; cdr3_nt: TGTGCCAGTAGTATCCGGGAAAGAAATGAAAAACTGTTTTTT
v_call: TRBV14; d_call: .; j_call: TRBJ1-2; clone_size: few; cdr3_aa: CASSPGERPGISGYTF; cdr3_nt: TGTGCCAGCAGCCCAGGGGAGAGGCCGGGAATCTCTGGCTACACCTTC
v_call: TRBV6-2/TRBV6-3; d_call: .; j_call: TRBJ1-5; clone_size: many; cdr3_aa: CASSPREGGRQPQHF; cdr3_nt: TGTGCCAGCAGCCCGCGGGAAGGGGGGCGTCAGCCCCAGCATTTT
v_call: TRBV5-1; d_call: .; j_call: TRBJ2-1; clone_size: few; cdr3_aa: CASSAGRNEQFF; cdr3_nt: TGCGCCAGCAGCGCCGGACGTAATGAGCAGTTCTTC
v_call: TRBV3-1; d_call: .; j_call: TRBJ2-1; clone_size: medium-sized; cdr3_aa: CASSQGRGSRNEQFF; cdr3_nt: TGTGCCAGCAGCCAAGGACGAGGCTCACGTAATGAGCAGTTCTTC
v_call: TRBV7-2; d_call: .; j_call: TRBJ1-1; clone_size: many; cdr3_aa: CASSLARAGYEAFF; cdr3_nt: TGTGCCAGCAGCTTAGCGAGGGCAGGGTATGAAGCTTTCTTT
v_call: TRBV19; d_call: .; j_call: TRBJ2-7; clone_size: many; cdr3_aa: CASSPVGRAYEQYF; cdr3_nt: TGTGCCAGTAGTCCGGTGGGAAGAGCCTACGAGCAGTACTTC
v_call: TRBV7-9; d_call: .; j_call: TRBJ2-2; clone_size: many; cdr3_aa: CASSPDREDTGELFF; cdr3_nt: TGTGCCAGCAGCCCCGACAGGGAGGACACCGGGGAGCTGTTTTTT
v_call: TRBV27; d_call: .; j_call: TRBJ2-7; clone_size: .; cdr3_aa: CASSLGTLAEQYF; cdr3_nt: TGTGCCAGCAGCCTCGGGACACTCGCCGAGCAGTACTTC
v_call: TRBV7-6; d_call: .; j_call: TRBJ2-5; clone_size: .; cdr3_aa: CASSLVVNIGGPGQETQYF; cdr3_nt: TGTGCCAGCAGCTTAGTAGTAAACATAGGGGGTCCAGGCCAAGAGACCCAGTACTTC
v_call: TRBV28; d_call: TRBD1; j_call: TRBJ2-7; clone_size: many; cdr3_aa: CASNAGTGEISYEQYF; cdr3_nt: TGTGCCAGCAATGCCGGGACAGGGGAAATCAGCTACGAGCAGTACTTC
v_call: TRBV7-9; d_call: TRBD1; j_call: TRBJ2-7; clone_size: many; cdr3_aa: CASSSPRQGDFFYEQYF; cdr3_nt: TGTGCCAGCAGCTCCCCAAGACAGGGCGATTTTTTCTACGAGCAGTACTTC
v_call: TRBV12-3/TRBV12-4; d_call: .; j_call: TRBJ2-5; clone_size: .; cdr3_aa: CASSLHRGAFWQETQYF; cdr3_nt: TGTGCCAGCAGTTTACACCGGGGGGCCTTTTGGCAAGAGACCCAGTACTTC
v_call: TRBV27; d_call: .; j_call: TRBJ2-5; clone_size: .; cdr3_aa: CASSLSLRQETQYF; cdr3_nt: TGTGCCAGCAGTTTGAGTCTCAGACAAGAGACCCAGTACTTC
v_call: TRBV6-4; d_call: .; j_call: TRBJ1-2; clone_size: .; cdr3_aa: CASSETPGPGWYGYTF; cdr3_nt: TGTGCCAGCAGTGAAACCCCGGGTCCGGGATGGTATGGCTACACCTTC
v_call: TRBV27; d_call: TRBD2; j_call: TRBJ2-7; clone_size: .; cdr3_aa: CASSPGLERGTYEQYF; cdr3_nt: TGTGCCAGCAGTCCAGGCCTGGAGCGGGGGACGTACGAGCAGTACTTC
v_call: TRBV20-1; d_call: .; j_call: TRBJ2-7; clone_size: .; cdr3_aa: CSARATAGFYEQYF; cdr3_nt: TGCAGTGCTAGAGCTACAGCGGGTTTCTACGAGCAGTACTTC
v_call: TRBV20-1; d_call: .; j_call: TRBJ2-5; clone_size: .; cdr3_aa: CSARDIGETQYF; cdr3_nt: TGCAGTGCTAGAGACATAGGGGAGACCCAGTACTTC
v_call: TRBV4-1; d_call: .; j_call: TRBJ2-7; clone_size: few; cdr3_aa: CASSQASTESFYEQYF; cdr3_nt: TGCGCCAGCAGCCAAGCGTCTACAGAAAGCTTCTACGAGCAGTACTTC
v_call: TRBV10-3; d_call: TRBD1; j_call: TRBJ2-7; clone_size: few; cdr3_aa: CAIRPDRGVNEQYF; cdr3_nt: TGTGCCATCAGGCCGGACAGGGGAGTAAACGAGCAGTACTTC
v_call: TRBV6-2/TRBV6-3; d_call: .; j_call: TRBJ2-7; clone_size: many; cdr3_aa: CASSSFLSSSYEQYF; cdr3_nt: TGTGCCAGCAGTTCTTTCCTATCAAGCTCCTACGAGCAGTACTTC
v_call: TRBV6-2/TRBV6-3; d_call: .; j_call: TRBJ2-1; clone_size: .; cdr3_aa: CASSYSTRRGSGEDEQFF; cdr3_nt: TGTGCCAGCAGTTACTCGACGCGTCGGGGAAGTGGAGAGGATGAGCAGTTCTTC
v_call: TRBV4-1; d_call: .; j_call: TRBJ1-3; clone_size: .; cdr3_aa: CASSQDEGYGNTIYF; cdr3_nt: TGCGCCAGCAGCCAAGATGAGGGGTACGGAAACACCATATATTTT
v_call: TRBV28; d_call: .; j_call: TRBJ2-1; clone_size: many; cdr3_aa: CASSLDYGAPDFGSYNEQFF; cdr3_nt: TGTGCCAGCAGTTTAGATTATGGTGCTCCGGATTTTGGCTCCTACAATGAGCAGTTCTTC
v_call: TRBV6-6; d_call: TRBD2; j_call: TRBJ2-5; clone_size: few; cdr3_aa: CATELAGSGETQYF; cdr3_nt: TGTGCCACCGAACTAGCGGGGTCTGGAGAGACCCAGTACTTC
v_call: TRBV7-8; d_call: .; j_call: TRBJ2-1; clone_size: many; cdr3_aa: CASSLAKSSYNEQFF; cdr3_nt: TGTGCCAGCAGCTTAGCGAAAAGCTCCTACAATGAGCAGTTCTTC
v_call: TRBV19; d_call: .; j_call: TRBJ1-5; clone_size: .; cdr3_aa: CASSIKDSGLYRFNQPQHF; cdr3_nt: TGTGCCAGTAGTATCAAGGACAGCGGATTGTATCGATTTAATCAGCCCCAGCATTTT
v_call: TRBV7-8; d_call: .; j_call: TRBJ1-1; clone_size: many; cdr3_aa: CASSLEGSGMNTEAFF; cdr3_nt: TGTGCCAGCAGCTTAGAGGGCAGCGGAATGAACACTGAAGCTTTCTTT
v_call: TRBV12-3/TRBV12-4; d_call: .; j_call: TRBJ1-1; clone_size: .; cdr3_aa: CASSFTITEAFF; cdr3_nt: TGTGCCAGCAGTTTTACGATCACTGAAGCTTTCTTT
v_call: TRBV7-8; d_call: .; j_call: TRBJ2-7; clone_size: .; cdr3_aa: CASSLADQLEYEQYF; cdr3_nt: TGTGCCAGCAGCTTAGCGGATCAGTTGGAGTACGAGCAGTACTTC
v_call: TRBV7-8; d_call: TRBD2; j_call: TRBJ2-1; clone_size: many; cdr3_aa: CASSSGPTSGAYEQFF; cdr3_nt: TGTGCCAGCAGCTCTGGACCGACTAGCGGGGCATATGAGCAGTTCTTC
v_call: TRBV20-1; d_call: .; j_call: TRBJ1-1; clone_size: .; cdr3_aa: CSAVISLSRGTEAFF; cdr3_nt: TGCAGTGCTGTGATCTCCCTCTCACGGGGCACTGAAGCTTTCTTT
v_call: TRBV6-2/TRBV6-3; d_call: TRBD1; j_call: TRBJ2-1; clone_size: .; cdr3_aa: CASSYYRGNEQFF; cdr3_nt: TGTGCCAGCAGTTACTACAGGGGGAATGAGCAGTTCTTC
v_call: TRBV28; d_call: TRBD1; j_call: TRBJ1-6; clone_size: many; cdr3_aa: CATETRLAGGRNSPLHF; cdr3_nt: TGTGCCACCGAGACTCGACTGGCAGGGGGCCGTAATTCACCCCTCCACTTT
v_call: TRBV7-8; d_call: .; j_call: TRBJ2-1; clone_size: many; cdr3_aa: CASSLGGRYNEQFF; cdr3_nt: TGTGCCAGCAGTTTAGGGGGGCGATACAATGAGCAGTTCTTC
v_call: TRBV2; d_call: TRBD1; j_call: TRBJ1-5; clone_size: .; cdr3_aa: CASSEDGTALQPQHF; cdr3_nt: TGTGCCAGCAGTGAAGATGGGACAGCCCTTCAGCCCCAGCATTTT
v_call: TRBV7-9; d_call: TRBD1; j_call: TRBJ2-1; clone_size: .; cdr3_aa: CASSSNRDRDHNEQFF; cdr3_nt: TGTGCCAGCAGCTCCAACCGGGACAGGGACCACAATGAGCAGTTCTTC
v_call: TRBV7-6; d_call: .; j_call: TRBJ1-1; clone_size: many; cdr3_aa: CASSFGRGQVGTEAFF; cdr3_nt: TGTGCCAGCAGCTTCGGCCGGGGGCAGGTGGGCACTGAAGCTTTCTTT